The 10 T cell receptor beta chains below were found in one sample sequenced in a study of blood T cell repertoires in COVID-19. The repertoire was sequenced with immunoSEQ multiplex PCR; TCRdb's copy has only in-frame clones and lacks some. The sample has 200,000 to 300,000 clones; 70% to 90% are singletons. The sample consisted of peripheral blood. The receptors derive from a man aged 45-65 years with acute or convalescent COVID-19.

The chain employs TRBV7-2 and TRBJ1-2, with D tentatively TRBD1 (6 bases). Trimming pared 5 bases from V and 1 base from J, leaving 17 bases between. CDR1 and CDR2 from the germline V gene are SGHTA and FQGNSA. The CDR3 length is 16 residues. CDR3: CASSTRAGAINYGYTF. The CDR3 nucleotides read TGTGCCAGCAGCACGCGAGCGGGGGCTATTAACTATGGCTACACCTTC. The entire variable domain, with the rest obtained from reference TRBV7-2 and TRBJ1-2, is as follows: GAGVSQSPSNKVTEKGKDVELRCDPISGHTALYWYRQSLGQGLEFLIYFQGNSAPDKSGLPSDRFSAERTGGSVSTLTIQRTQQEDSAVYLCASSTRAGAINYGYTFGSGTRLTVV.

The sample holds one count of this clone. The gene calls are TRBV18 and TRBJ2-5; no reliable D call. Deletions cut 2 bases from V and 1 base from J, with 5 bases between. This CDR3 is 13 amino acids long. Germline values: CDR1 KGHSH, CDR2 LQKENI. The CDR3 protein is CASSPTSQETQYF. The CDR3 DNA is TGTGCCAGCTCACCAACGAGCCAAGAGACCCAGTACTTC.

With respect to this clone: Because the CDR3's place on the DNA is in doubt, the DNA is left out and the CDR3 is given as listed by TCRdb. The V call is TRBV7-2, the J call TRBJ1-2. The CDR3 is 16 amino acids in total, end residues counted. CDR1 and CDR2 (germline): SGHTA, FQGNSA. The CDR3 sequence is CASSLYLWQWEWGYTF.

This clone was detected only once. The J gene is TRBJ2-1, the V gene TRBV9; D possibly corresponds to TRBD1 (6 bases). This CDR3 comprises 15 residues. Trimming pared 4 bases from V and 3 bases from J, leaving 14 bases between. Germline values: CDR1 SGDLS, CDR2 YYNGEE. DNA for the CDR3: TGTGCCAGCAGCAAAAACGGACAGCTCTACAATGAGCAGTTCTTC. Its protein product is CASSKNGQLYNEQFF. The full variable domain, completed using reference TRBV9 and TRBJ2-1, is DSGVTQTPKHLITATGQRVTLRCSPRSGDLSVYWYQQSLDQGLQFLIQYYNGEERAKGNILERFSAQQFPDLHSELNLSSLELGDSALYFCASSKNGQLYNEQFFGPGTRLTVL.

The V call is TRBV2, the J call TRBJ2-1; no clear D gene. This CDR3 comprises 14 residues. V was cut by 1 base and J by 6 bases, with 10 bases left in between. Germline values: CDR1 SNHLY, CDR2 FYNNEI. As DNA, the CDR3 is TGTGCCAGCAGTGAAGGTACCGCCGGCAATGAGCAGTTCTTC. This codes for CASSEGTAGNEQFF.

The V gene is TRBV9, the J gene TRBJ2-5; tentatively, D is TRBD2 (7 bases). Trimming left V 4 bases short and J 9 bases short, with 22 bases between. CDR1 and CDR2 (germline): SGDLS, YYNGEE. The CDR3 is made up of 15 amino acids. CDR3 in DNA: TGTGCCAGCAGCTCAGAGTCGGGGGGCAAGTTGTCCCAGTACTTC. This sequence encodes CASSSESGGKLSQYF.

This clone was recorded only once. The rearrangement links TRBV5-1 to TRBJ2-1; D is ambiguous. V was cut by 4 bases and J by 0 bases, with 8 bases left in between. The CDR3 has 14 residues. Per the germline V gene, CDR1 is SGHRS and CDR2 is YFSETQ. The CDR3, as DNA: TGCGCCAGCAGCCCACCGAGCTCCTACAATGAGCAGTTCTTC. Translated, it gives CASSPPSSYNEQFF.

This clone was seen just once. This rearrangement joins TRBV5-1 to TRBJ2-1; 9 nucleotides agree with TRBD1. V dropped 4 bases and J dropped 8; count of bases not matched to a gene: 10. Germline CDR1 SGHRS, CDR2 YFSETQ. The CDR3 is 15 residues long. DNA of the CDR3: TGCGCCAGCAGCGCCGACAGGGGGGATTTGGATGAGCAGTTCTTC. It specifies CASSADRGDLDEQFF.

The J gene is TRBJ2-2, the V gene TRBV11-2; D is unclear. The length of the CDR3 is 15 residues. Germline assignment: CDR1 SGHAT and CDR2 FQNNGV. V was shortened by 5 bases and J by 0 bases, with 10 bases between the two germline ends. The CDR3 DNA reads TGTGCCAGCAGCCTCGGGTCCGCGAACACCGGGGAGCTGTTTTTT. Translating gives CASSLGSANTGELFF.

This chain uses TRBV6-6 with TRBJ1-2, with 9 bases lining up with TRBD1. The CDR3 length is 14 residues. CDR1 is MNHNY and CDR2 is SVGAGI in the germline V gene (reference sequence). After removal of 0 bases from V and 8 bases from J, the junction contained 4 bases not matched to a gene. The CDR3 is CASSYSQGAVGYTF. For the CDR3, the DNA is TGTGCCAGCAGTTACTCACAGGGGGCGGTAGGCTACACCTTC.